These 17 T cell receptor beta chains came from one sample sequenced in a study of shared clonotypes between healthy human individuals. Data came from immunoSEQ multiplex PCR; TCRdb stores just in-frame clones and leaves some out. This table has 97,000 or so clones, 40% to 55% appearing once. Material for sequencing was PBMCs. Receptors originate from a middle-aged woman in good health. Some clones in this sample may be carry-over from other donors' samples.

The table lists this clone with a few counts. V gene TRBV9 combines with J gene TRBJ1-2, with 8 bases matching TRBD1. CDR3 size: 14 residues. Trimming removed 3 bases from V and 7 bases from J; junction bases left unmatched: 8. Germline-derived CDR1 and CDR2 are SGDLS and YYNGEE. The CDR3 here is CASSATGVVAGYTF. DNA for the CDR3: TGTGCCAGCAGCGCGACAGGGGTTGTCGCTGGCTACACCTTC.

This clone was recorded at least ten times. J is TRBJ2-7 and V is TRBV10-2; D call uncertain. Trimming stripped 2 bases from V and 7 bases from J, with 9 bases between. CDR1 is WSHSY, CDR2 SAAADI, per germline. The CDR3 totals 12 residues. The DNA for the CDR3 is TGCGCCAGCAGTGAGGCCACCCGGGAGCAGTACTTC. Its protein product is CASSEATREQYF.

V gene TRBV9 combines with J gene TRBJ2-1; 9 bases line up with TRBD2. V lost 4 bases to trimming and J lost 7 bases; unmatched junction nucleotides: 9. The germline gives CDR1 SGDLS, CDR2 YYNGEE. There are 15 residues in the CDR3. The chain's CDR3 is CASSLRGTSYNEQFF. The CDR3 DNA follows: TGTGCCAGCAGCCTACGCGGGACTAGCTATAATGAGCAGTTCTTC.

The rearrangement uses TRBV18 and TRBJ1-1; no clear D. Germline V lookup: CDR1 KGHSH, CDR2 LQKENI. V shed 4 bases and J shed 1 base, with 10 bases lying between them. The CDR3 sequence is 14 residues long. The CDR3 coding sequence is TGTGCCAGCTCACGAGGGCCCGGGAACACTGAAGCTTTCTTT. Protein product: CASSRGPGNTEAFF.

This clone has just a few counts. V and J are TRBV5-1 and TRBJ2-7, with D possibly matching TRBD2 (6 bases). The V end lost 2 bases, the J end lost 7 bases, and 25 bases lay between the germline ends. CDR1 and CDR2 from the germline V gene are SGHRS and YFSETQ. The CDR3 sequence is 17 residues long. The CDR3 sequence: CASSLKLSSEKFVEQYF. The CDR3 DNA sequence: TGCGCCAGCAGCTTAAAACTTTCTAGCGAGAAGTTCGTGGAGCAGTACTTC. Complete variable domain (other parts from reference TRBV5-1 and TRBJ2-7): KAGVTQTPRYLIKTRGQQVTLSCSPISGHRSVSWYQQTPGQGLQFLFEYFSETQRNKGNFPGRFSGRQFSNSRSEMNVSTLELGDSALYLCASSLKLSSEKFVEQYFGPGTRLTVT.

This clone was recorded once. Since a far larger clone is one base different, this is likely a read error. The CDR3 loop reads CAWRQGLAGRYEQYF. CDR3 nucleotides: TGTGCCTGGAGGCAAGGACTAGCGGGACGGTACGAGCAGTACTTC. The V call is TRBV30, the J call TRBJ2-7; 12 nucleotides line up with TRBD2. The CDR3 contains 15 residues. J lost 4 bases, V lost 3 bases, and 7 bases had no gene match. Germline assignment: CDR1 GTSNPN and CDR2 SVGIG (reference sequence).

There are many counts of this clone. The CDR3 is CASSYYKTGQQQYF. The CDR3 DNA reads as TGTGCCAGCAGTTACTATAAGACGGGACAGCAGCAGTACTTC. This chain uses TRBV6-5 with TRBJ2-7; 7 nucleotides match TRBD1. The CDR3 extends over 14 amino acids. The V segment lost 1 base and the J segment 8 bases; nucleotides outside the gene matches: 8. Germline V lookup: CDR1 MNHEY, CDR2 SVGAGI.

This clone was recorded only once. The rearrangement joins TRBV7-2 to TRBJ2-7; no definite D call. Germline CDR1 SGHTA, CDR2 FQGNSA. The length of the CDR3 is 12 residues. Trimming shortened V by 1 base and J by 4 bases, and 5 bases separated the two germline ends. CDR3 amino acids: CASSLVGYEQYF. CDR3 bases: TGTGCCAGCAGCTTAGTTGGTTACGAGCAGTACTTC.

This clone has only a few counts. This chain links TRBV29-1 with TRBJ2-1, with 13 bases identical to TRBD2. The CDR3 runs to 16 residues. CDR1 and CDR2 (germline): SQVTM, ANQGSEA. J gave up 0 bases and V 6 bases, and 5 bases lay outside the gene matches. CDR3 in amino acids: CSVTGLAGSSYNEQFF. CDR3 coding DNA: TGCAGCGTGACGGGACTAGCGGGATCCTCCTACAATGAGCAGTTCTTC.

Worth noting for this clone: A single base separates this from a much larger clone, so it may be a read error. The chain has TRBV9 and TRBJ2-5, with D possibly being TRBD1 (6 bases). The J call may not be correct, given that the DNA end is closer to TRBJ2-7. CDR1 is SGDLS, CDR2 YYNGEE, per germline. This CDR3 contains 14 residues. The CDR3 DNA follows: TGTGCCAGCAGCGCGACAGGTTCAACTTACGAGCAGTACTTC. Protein sequence: CASSATGSTYEQYF.

In its sample, this clone was seen many times. The genes are TRBV6-1 and TRBJ1-1; perhaps TRBD1 as D (6 bases). V gave up 7 bases and J gave up 7 bases, with 10 bases separating them. This CDR3 contains 11 residues. Germline assignment: CDR1 MNHNS and CDR2 SASEGT. The CDR3 sequence is CASIYRVEAFF. In DNA, the CDR3 is TGTGCCAGCATCTACAGGGTTGAAGCTTTCTTT.

The table lists this clone with a count of one. One end of the junction varies from germline; a read error may be responsible. V is TRBV7-9 and J is TRBJ2-5; the D gene is possibly TRBD1 (6 bases). The CDR3 has 14 amino acids. Germline-derived CDR1 and CDR2 are SEHNR and FQNEAQ (reference sequence). CDR3 sequence (DNA): TGTGCCAGCGGGGAAGGGGACATAGCCTACGAGCAGCACTTC. Amino acid sequence: CASGEGDIAYEQHF.

In the case of this clone: With only one base between it and a far larger clone, this is likely a read error. The chain is built from TRBV30 and TRBJ2-7, with D maybe TRBD2 (6 bases). V lost 1 base to trimming and J lost 9 bases, with 19 bases between them. Germline CDR1 is GTSNPN and CDR2 is SVGIG (reference sequence). The CDR3 length is 14 residues. CDR3: CAWSGGRLANGQYF. DNA for the CDR3: TGTGCCTGGAGTGGAGGGCGGCTAGCGAACGGGCAGTACTTC.

The V call is TRBV30, the J call TRBJ1-1; TRBD1 agrees at 11 bases. The germline CDR1 and CDR2 sequences are GTSNPN and SVGIG (reference sequence). The ends lost 0 bases at V and 6 bases at J; junction bases unmatched: 6. This CDR3 contains 15 residues. The CDR3: CAWSVPDRGRAEAFF. The CDR3 DNA sequence: TGTGCCTGGAGTGTACCGGACAGGGGGCGGGCTGAAGCTTTCTTT.

V gene TRBV11-2 combines with J gene TRBJ1-2; D not certain. With 1 base removed from V and 1 base from J, the gap between germline ends came to 7 bases. Germline CDR1 SGHAT, CDR2 FQNNGV. The CDR3 extends over 14 amino acids. This CDR3 is CASSLGTSNYGYTF. The DNA for the CDR3 is TGTGCCAGCAGCTTAGGCACGAGTAACTATGGCTACACCTTC. Full variable domain (missing parts from reference TRBV11-2 and TRBJ1-2): EAGVAQSPRYKIIEKRQSVAFWCNPISGHATLYWYQQILGQGPKLLIQFQNNGVVDDSQLPKDRFSAERLKGVDSTLKIQPAKLEDSAVYLCASSLGTSNYGYTFGSGTRLTVV.

The chain is built from TRBV29-1 and TRBJ1-3, with unresolved D. Trimming removed 3 bases from V and 4 bases from J, with 7 bases in between. The CDR3 consists of 12 residues. Germline-derived CDR1 and CDR2 are SQVTM and ANQGSEA. The CDR3 loop reads CSVETPGNTIYF. In nucleotides, the CDR3 is TGCAGCGTTGAGACTCCCGGAAACACCATATATTTT.

The chain uses TRBV5-6 and TRBJ1-5; 9 positions match TRBD1. CDR3 length: 16 amino acids. Unmatched junction bases numbered 7, after V lost 4 bases and J lost 2 bases. Germline V gives CDR1 SGHDT, CDR2 YYEEEE. The CDR3 coding sequence is TGTGCCAGCAGCCCAGGGACAGGGAACGGCAATCAGCCCCAGCATTTT. This translates into CASSPGTGNGNQPQHF.